This entry concerns a single T cell receptor (beta chain). The antigen is unknown. This sample was included in a study of graft-versus-host responses after intestinal transplantation. Study overall: Multivisceral, liver-intestinal, or isolated intestinal grafts went to recipients. Tacrolimus and steroids were given for two to three years to all recipients after anti-thymocyte globulin induction.

Looked up from germline, CDR1 is SGHAT and CDR2 is FQNNGV. The CDR3 consists of 16 residues. V was clipped by 5 bases and J by 2 bases, with 17 bases between them. Findings of the study overall: GvH clones appeared in recipient marrow, some first in ileum or blood. Clonal ratios of graft-versus-host to host-versus-graft in allografts were high for patients exhibiting graft-donor T cell macrochimerism.

Sequenced by immunoSEQ multiplex PCR; TCRdb stores in-frame clones only, minus some. The profile covers some 18,000 clones, with more than 65% appearing a single time and about 1.9% taken by the ten largest. The origin of this receptor is a human patient who received an intestinal transplant, so some T cells may come from the graft donor. The V and J genes are TRBV11-2 and TRBJ2-3; possibly TRBD1 or TRBD2 for D (7 bases each). The sample in question was PBMCs, obtained 14 days after transplant. The CDR3 coding sequence is TGTGCCAGCAGCATTTACCAGGGGGGGACCACAGATACGCAGTATTTT. Protein: CASSIYQGGTTDTQYF.